Reported below is one TCR beta chain. The target antigen is unknown. Measured with immunoSEQ multiplex PCR; TCRdb has only the in-frame clones, and not every one. This table holds some 150,000 clones, roughly 86% found once. These data originate in a study of T cell responses to AZD1222 COVID-19 vaccine. Whole-study findings and limits: Donor demographics were predominantly white British with a female majority; clonal diversity may be underestimated. Only five or six AZD1222 recipients were seropositive at baseline. Repertoire sampling happened only post peak T cell response.

V was clipped by 5 bases and J by 3 bases, with 8 bases between them. This CDR3 contains 13 residues. This chain links TRBV12-3 or TRBV12-4 with TRBJ1-5, with D tentatively TRBD1 (5 bases). Sequences were derived from peripheral blood, sampled 28 days after the second dose of the MenACWY control vaccine. The sequence was collected from an adult who received the MenACWY meningococcal vaccine as a control. The CDR3, as DNA: TGTGCCAGCAGTCGGGGGGACAATCAGCCCCAGCATTTT. Translating it yields CASSRGDNQPQHF.